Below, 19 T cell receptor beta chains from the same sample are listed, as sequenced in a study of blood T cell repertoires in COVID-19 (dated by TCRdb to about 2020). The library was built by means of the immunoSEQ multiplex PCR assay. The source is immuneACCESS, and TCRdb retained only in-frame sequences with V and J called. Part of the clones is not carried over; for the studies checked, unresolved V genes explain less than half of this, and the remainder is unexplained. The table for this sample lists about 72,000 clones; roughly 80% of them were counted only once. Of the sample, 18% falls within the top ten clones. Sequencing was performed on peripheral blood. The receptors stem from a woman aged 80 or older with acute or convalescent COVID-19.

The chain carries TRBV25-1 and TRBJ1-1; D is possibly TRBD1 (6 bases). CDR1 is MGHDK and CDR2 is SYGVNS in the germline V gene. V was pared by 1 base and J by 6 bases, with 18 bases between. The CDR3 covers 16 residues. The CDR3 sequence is CASSESGGGGFPEAFF. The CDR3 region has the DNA TGTGCCAGCAGTGAATCCGGAGGGGGGGGGTTCCCTGAAGCTTTCTTT.

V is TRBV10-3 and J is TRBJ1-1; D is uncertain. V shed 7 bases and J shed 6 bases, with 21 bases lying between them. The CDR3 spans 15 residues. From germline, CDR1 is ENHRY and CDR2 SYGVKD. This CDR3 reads CAIKPYPGGSPEAFF. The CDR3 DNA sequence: TGTGCCATCAAGCCTTATCCAGGTGGGTCCCCTGAAGCTTTCTTT.

This chain's CDR3 is CASTPRDRGFPGELFF. CDR3 nucleotides: TGTGCCAGCACCCCCCGGGACAGGGGGTTCCCCGGGGAGCTGTTTTTT. The chain joins TRBV18 to TRBJ2-2; 11 bases map to TRBD1. In germline, CDR1 is KGHSH, CDR2 LQKENI. CDR3 length equals 16 residues. V shed 8 bases and J 6 bases; nucleotides not matched to a gene: 11.

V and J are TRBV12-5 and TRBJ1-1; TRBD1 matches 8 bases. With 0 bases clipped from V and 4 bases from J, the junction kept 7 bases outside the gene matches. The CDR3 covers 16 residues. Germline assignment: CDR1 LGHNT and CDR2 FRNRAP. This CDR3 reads CASGLVRTGGSTEAFF. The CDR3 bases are TGTGCTAGTGGTTTGGTACGAACAGGGGGTAGCACTGAAGCTTTCTTT.

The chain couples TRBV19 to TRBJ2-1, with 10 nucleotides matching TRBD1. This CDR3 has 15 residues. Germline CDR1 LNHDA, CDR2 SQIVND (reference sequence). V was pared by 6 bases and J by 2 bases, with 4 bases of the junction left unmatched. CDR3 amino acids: CASRQTGGAYNEQFF. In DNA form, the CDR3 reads TGTGCCAGTAGGCAGACAGGGGGCGCCTACAATGAGCAGTTCTTC. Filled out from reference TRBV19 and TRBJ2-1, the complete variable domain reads DGGITQSPKYLFRKEGQNVTLSCEQNLNHDAMYWYRQDPGQGLRLIYYSQIVNDFQKGDIAEGYSVSREKKESFPLTVTSAQKNPTAFYLCASRQTGGAYNEQFFGPGTRLTVL.

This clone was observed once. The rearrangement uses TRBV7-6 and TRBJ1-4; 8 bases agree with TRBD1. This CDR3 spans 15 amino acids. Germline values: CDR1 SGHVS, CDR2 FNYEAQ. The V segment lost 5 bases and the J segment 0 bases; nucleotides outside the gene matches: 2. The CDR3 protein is CASSPTGATNEKLFF. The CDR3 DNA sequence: TGTGCCAGCAGCCCGACAGGGGCAACTAATGAAAAACTGTTTTTT. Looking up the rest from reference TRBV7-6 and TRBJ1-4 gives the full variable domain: GAGVSQSPRYKVTKRGQDVALRCDPISGHVSLYWYRQALGQGPEFLTYFNYEAQQDKSGLPNDRFSAERPEGSISTLTIQRTEQRDSAMYRCASSPTGATNEKLFFGSGTQLSVL.

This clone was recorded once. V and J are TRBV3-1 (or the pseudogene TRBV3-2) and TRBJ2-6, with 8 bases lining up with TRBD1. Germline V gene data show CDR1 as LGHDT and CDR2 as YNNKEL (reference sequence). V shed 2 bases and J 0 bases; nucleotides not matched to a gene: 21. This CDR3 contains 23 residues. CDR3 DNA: TGTGCCAGCAGCCAATTCTGGGGACAGGAGGGGATAGGGGATGACTCTGGGGCCAACGTCCTGACTTTC. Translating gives CASSQFWGQEGIGDDSGANVLTF.

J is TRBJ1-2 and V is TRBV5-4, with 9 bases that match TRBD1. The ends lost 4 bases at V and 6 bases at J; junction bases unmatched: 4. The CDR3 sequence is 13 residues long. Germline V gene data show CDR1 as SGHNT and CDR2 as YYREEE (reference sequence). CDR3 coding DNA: TGTGCCAGCAGCACTCGGACAGGGGATGGCTACACCTTC. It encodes CASSTRTGDGYTF.

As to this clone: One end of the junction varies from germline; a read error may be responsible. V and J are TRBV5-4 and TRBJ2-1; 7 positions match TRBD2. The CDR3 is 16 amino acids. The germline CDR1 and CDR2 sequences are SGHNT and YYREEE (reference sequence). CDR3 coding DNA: TGTGCCAGCGGCTTTCTCTTGACGGGAGGCTACAATGAGCAGTTCTTC. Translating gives CASGFLLTGGYNEQFF.

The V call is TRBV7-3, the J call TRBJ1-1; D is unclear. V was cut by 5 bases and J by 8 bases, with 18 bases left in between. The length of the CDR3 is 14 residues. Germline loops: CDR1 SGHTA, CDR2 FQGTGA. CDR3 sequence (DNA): TGTGCCAGCAGCCCCACGGGAGGCGGAACAGAAGCTTTCTTT. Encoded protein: CASSPTGGGTEAFF.

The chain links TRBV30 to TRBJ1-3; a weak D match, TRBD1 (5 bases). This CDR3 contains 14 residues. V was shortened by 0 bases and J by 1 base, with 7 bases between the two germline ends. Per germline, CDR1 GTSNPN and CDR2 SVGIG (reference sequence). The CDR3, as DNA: TGTGCCTGGAGTGTACGGGGGTCTGGAAACACCATATATTTT. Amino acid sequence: CAWSVRGSGNTIYF.

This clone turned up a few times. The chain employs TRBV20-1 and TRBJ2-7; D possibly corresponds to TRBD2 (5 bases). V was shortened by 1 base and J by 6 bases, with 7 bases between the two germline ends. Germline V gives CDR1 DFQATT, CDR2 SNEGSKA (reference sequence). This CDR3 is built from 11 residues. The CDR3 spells CSARGGSEQYF. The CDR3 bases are TGCAGTGCTAGAGGAGGGTCCGAGCAGTACTTC.

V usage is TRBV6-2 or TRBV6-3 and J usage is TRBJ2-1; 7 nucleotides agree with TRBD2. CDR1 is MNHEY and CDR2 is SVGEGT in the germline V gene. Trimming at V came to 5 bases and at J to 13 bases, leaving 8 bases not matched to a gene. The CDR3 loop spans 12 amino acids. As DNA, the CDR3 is TGTGCCAGCAGTCAGGGAGGGACGGCCCAGTTCTTC. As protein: CASSQGGTAQFF.

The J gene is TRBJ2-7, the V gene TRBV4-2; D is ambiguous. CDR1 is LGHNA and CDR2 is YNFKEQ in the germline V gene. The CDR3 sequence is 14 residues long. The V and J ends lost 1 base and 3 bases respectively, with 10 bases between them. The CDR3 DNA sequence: TGTGCCAGCAGCCAAGTTGAGTCGAGCTACGAGCAGTACTTC. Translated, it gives CASSQVESSYEQYF.

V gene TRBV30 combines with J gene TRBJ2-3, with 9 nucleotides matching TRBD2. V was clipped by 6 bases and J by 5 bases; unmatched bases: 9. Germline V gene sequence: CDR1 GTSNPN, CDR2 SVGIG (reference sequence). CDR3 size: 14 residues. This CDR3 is CACYLSGGGDTQYF. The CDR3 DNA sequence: TGTGCCTGTTATCTTAGCGGGGGTGGAGATACGCAGTATTTT.

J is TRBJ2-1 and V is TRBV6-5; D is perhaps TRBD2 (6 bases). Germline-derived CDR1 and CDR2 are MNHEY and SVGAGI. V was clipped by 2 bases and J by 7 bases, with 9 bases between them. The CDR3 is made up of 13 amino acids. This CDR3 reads CASSYPGVNEQFF. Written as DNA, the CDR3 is TGTGCCAGCAGTTACCCGGGGGTGAATGAGCAGTTCTTC.

CDR3 in DNA: TGTGCCAGCAGTTTACAGGGATACGAGCAGTACTTC. Its protein product is CASSLQGYEQYF. The J gene is TRBJ2-7, the V gene TRBV27; possible D gene TRBD1, 5 bases. Per germline, CDR1 MNHEY and CDR2 SMNVEV (reference sequence). CDR3 length equals 12 residues. Trimming stripped 2 bases from V and 4 bases from J, with 6 bases between.

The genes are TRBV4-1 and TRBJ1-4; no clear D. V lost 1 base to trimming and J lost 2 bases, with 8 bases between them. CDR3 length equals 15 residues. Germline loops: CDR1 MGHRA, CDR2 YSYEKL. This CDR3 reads CASSQGAQTNEKLFF. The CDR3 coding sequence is TGCGCCAGCAGCCAAGGGGCACAGACTAATGAAAAACTGTTTTTT.

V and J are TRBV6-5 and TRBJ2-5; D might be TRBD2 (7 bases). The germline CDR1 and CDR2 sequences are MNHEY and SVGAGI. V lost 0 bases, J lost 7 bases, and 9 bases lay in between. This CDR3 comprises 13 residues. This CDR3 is CASSYSRGGTQYF. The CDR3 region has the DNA TGTGCCAGCAGTTACTCGAGGGGGGGGACCCAGTACTTC.